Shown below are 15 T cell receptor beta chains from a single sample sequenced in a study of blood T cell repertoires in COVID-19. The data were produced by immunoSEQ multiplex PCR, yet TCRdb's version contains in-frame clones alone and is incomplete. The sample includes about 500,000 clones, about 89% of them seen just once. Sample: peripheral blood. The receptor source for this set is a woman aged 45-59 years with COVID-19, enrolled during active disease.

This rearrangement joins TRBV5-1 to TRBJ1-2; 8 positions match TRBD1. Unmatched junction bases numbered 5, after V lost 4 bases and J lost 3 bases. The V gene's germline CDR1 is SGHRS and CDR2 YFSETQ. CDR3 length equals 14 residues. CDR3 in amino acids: CASSPLTGDYGYTF. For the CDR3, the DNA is TGCGCCAGCAGCCCGCTGACAGGGGACTATGGCTACACCTTC.

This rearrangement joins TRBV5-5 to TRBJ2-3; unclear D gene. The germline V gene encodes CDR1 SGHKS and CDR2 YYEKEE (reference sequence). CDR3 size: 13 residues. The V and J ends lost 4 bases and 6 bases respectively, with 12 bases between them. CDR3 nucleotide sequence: TGTGCCAGCAGCCTGACAAGGTCGGATACGCAGTATTTT. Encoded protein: CASSLTRSDTQYF.

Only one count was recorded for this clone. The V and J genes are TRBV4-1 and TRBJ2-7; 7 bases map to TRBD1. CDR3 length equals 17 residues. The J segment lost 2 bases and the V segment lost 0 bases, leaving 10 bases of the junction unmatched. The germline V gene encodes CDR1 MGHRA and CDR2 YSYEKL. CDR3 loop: CASSQDSRRTGPYEQYF. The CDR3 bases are TGCGCCAGCAGCCAAGATAGCAGAAGGACAGGACCCTACGAGCAGTACTTC.

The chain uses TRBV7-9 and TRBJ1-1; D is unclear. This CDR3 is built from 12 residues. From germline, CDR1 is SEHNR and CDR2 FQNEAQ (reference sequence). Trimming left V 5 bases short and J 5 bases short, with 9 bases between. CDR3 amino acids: CASSPPMTEAFF. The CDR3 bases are TGTGCCAGCAGCCCCCCTATGACTGAAGCTTTCTTT.

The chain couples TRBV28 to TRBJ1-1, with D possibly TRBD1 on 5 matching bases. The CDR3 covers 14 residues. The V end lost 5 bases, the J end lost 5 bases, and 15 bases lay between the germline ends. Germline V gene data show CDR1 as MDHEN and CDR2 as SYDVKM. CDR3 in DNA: TGTGCCAGCAGTGTAGATCAGGGCGGAACTGAAGCTTTCTTT. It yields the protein CASSVDQGGTEAFF.

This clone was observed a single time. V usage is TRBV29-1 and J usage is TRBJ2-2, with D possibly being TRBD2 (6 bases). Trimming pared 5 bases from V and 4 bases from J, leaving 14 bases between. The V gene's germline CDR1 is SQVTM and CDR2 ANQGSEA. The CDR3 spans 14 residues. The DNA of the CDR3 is TGCAGCGTTCCCGGGCTAGCGATCACCGGGGAGCTGTTTTTT. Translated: CSVPGLAITGELFF.

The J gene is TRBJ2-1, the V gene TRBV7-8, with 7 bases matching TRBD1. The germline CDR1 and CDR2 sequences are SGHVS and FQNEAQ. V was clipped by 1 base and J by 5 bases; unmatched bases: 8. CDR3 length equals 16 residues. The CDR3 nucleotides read TGTGCCAGCAGCTTAGGCAGAACAGGGGTAAACAATGAGCAGTTCTTC. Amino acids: CASSLGRTGVNNEQFF.

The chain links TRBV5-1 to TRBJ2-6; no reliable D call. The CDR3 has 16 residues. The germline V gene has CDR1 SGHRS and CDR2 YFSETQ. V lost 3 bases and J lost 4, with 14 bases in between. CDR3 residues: CASSSDIGSGANVLTF. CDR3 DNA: TGCGCCAGCAGCTCCGACATTGGATCCGGGGCCAACGTCCTGACTTTC.

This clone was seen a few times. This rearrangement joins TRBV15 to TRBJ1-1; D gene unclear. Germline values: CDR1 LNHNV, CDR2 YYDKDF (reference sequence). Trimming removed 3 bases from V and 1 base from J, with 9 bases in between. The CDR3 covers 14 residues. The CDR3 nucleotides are TGTGCCACCAGCAGCCCAGGCCAGAACACTGAAGCTTTCTTT. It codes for CATSSPGQNTEAFF.

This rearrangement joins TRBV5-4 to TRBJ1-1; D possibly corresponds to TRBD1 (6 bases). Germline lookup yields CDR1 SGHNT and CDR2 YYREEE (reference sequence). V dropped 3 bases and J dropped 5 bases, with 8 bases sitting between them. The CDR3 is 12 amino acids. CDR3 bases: TGTGCCAGCAGCTCGGACAGAACTGAAGCTTTCTTT. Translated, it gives CASSSDRTEAFF. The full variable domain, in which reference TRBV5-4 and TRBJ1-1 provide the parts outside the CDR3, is ETGVTQSPTHLIKTRGQQVTLRCSSQSGHNTVSWYQQALGQGPQFIFQYYREEENGRGNFPPRFSGLQFPNYSSELNVNALELDDSALYLCASSSDRTEAFFGQGTRLTVV.

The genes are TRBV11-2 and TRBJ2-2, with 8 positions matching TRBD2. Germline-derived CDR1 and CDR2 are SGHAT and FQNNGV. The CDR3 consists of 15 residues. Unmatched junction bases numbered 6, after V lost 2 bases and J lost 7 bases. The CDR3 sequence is CASSLQSGGGGELFF. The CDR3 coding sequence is TGTGCCAGCAGCTTACAAAGCGGGGGCGGCGGGGAGCTGTTTTTT.

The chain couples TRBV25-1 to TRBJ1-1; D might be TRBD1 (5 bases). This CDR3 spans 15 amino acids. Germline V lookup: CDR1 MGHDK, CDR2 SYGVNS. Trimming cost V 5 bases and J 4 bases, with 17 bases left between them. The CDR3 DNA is TGTGCCAGCAGTTGGCAGGGTTCGGCGGTCACTGAAGCTTTCTTT. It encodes CASSWQGSAVTEAFF.

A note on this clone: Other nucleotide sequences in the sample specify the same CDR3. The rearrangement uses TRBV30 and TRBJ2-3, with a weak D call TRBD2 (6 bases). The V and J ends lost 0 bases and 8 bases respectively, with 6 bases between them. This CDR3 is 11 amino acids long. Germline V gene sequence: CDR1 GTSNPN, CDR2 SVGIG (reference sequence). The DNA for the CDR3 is TGTGCCTGGAGTGTAGCGGGTACGCAGTATTTT. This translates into CAWSVAGTQYF.

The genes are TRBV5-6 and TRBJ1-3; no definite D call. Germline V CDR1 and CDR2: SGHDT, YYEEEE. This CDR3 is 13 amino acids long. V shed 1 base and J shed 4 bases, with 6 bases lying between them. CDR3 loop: CASSLNLGNTIYF. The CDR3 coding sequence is TGTGCCAGCAGCTTGAACCTAGGAAACACCATATATTTT.

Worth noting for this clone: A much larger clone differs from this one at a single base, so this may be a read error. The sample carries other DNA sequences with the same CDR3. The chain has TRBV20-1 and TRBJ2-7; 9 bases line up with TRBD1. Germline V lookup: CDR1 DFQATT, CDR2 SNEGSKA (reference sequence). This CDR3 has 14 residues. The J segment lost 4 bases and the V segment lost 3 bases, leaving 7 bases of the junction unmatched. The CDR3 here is CSASSEGTGYEQYF. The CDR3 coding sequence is TGCAGTGCTAGTTCTGAAGGGACAGGGTACGAGCAGTACTTC.